This T cell receptor beta chain was documented in a study of T cell repertoires in cytomegalovirus infection. Study-wide context: CMV epitopes that were recently identified and HLA-C-restricted were used alongside well-studied HLA-B-restricted ones. Both a matching HLA type and CMV infection were indicated by public TCR beta signatures.

TCRdb reprocessed the reads with MiXCR, giving one entry per CDR3 protein. Of 650,000 to 850,000 distinct CDR3 sequences listed, 25% to 30% are singletons. Of note for this clonotype: Its target is not known.

The ends lost 4 bases at V and 5 bases at J; junction bases unmatched: 9. The CDR3 loop spans 16 amino acids. Germline V gives CDR1 LGHNA, CDR2 YNFKEQ. General study results and limits: What dominated the ex vivo response were HLA-C-restricted CMV-specific TCR beta clonotypes.

This TCR was sampled from a human donor in good health (CMV status not recorded). Some clones in this sample may be carry-over from other donors' samples. This rearrangement joins TRBV4-2 to TRBJ1-5; 9 bases match TRBD1. The sample was cultured CD8+ T cells from PBMCs, taken from culture after CMV antigen stimulation. CDR3 sequence reads: CASSRLTGGEDQPQHF. In DNA, the CDR3 is TGTGCCAGCAGCCGCCTGACAGGGGGTGAGGATCAGCCCCAGCATTTT.